The 31 T cell receptor beta chains below come from one sample, sequenced in a study of blood T cell repertoires in COVID-19. Sequencing used immunoSEQ multiplex PCR; TCRdb keeps in-frame clones, though not all of them. The sample holds under 300,000 clones, over 65% seen once. Source material: peripheral blood. These receptors came from a woman aged 80 or older with acute or convalescent COVID-19.

The chain couples TRBV25-1 to TRBJ2-1; 8 nucleotides match TRBD1. J was trimmed by 7 bases and V by 2 bases; bases with no gene match: 7. CDR1 MGHDK and CDR2 SYGVNS come from the germline V gene. CDR3 length equals 15 residues. As DNA, the CDR3 is TGTGCCAGCAGTGAAACGGGACAGGTTGGGAATGAGCAGTTCTTC. Translated, it gives CASSETGQVGNEQFF. Full variable domain (rest looked up from reference TRBV25-1 and TRBJ2-1): EADIYQTPRYLVIGTGKKITLECSQTMGHDKMYWYQQDPGMELHLIHYSYGVNSTEKGDLSSESTVSRIRTEHFPLTLESARPSHTSQYLCASSETGQVGNEQFFGPGTRLTVL.

J is TRBJ2-1 and V is TRBV25-1, with D unclear. Germline V gene sequence: CDR1 MGHDK, CDR2 SYGVNS. Trimming removed 5 bases from V and 15 bases from J, with 17 bases in between. The CDR3 runs 12 residues. The CDR3 region is CASSLESQDRFF. The CDR3 DNA sequence: TGTGCCAGCAGTCTCGAGTCCCAGGATCGGTTCTTC.

The J gene is TRBJ2-7, the V gene TRBV7-8; D may be TRBD2 (7 bases). Trimming removed 5 bases from V and 4 bases from J, with 15 bases in between. This CDR3 region has 14 residues. The germline V gene has CDR1 SGHVS and CDR2 FQNEAQ. The CDR3 protein is CASSPGGLRYEQYF. CDR3 DNA sequence: TGTGCCAGCAGCCCCGGGGGGCTTCGGTACGAGCAGTACTTC.

J is TRBJ1-5 and V is TRBV7-2, with D possibly matching TRBD1 (5 bases). The germline V gene has CDR1 SGHTA and CDR2 FQGNSA. V lost 6 bases to trimming and J lost 0 bases, with 12 bases between them. CDR3 length: 15 residues. The CDR3 loop is CASSPDRYSNQPQHF. CDR3 sequence (DNA): TGTGCCAGCAGTCCCGACAGATATAGCAATCAGCCCCAGCATTTT.

The chain combines TRBV7-9 with TRBJ2-1; tentative D call: TRBD2 (6 bases). Trimming took 2 bases from V and 7 from J, leaving 15 bases between them. This CDR3 contains 15 residues. Germline lookup yields CDR1 SEHNR and CDR2 FQNEAQ (reference sequence). The CDR3 protein is CASSLSSGGLNEQFF. The DNA of the CDR3 is TGTGCCAGCAGCTTAAGTAGCGGAGGCCTAAATGAGCAGTTCTTC.

This clone was seen more than once but under ten times. This sequence joins TRBV29-1 and TRBJ1-1, with TRBD1 as a possible D gene (6 bases). The V end was cut by 8 bases, the J end by 0 bases, with 16 bases between. CDR1 and CDR2 (germline): SQVTM, ANQGSEA. The CDR3 runs 14 residues. The CDR3 reads CSTSEGVMNTEAFF. The CDR3 nucleotides are TGCAGCACAAGCGAGGGGGTTATGAACACTGAAGCTTTCTTT.

The gene calls are TRBV5-4 and TRBJ2-3, with 7 positions matching TRBD2. This CDR3 contains 16 residues. Germline lookup yields CDR1 SGHNT and CDR2 YYREEE (reference sequence). The junction had 7 bases not matched to a gene; V was cut back by 2 bases and J by 1 base. The CDR3 spells CASSFPGLVGTDTQYF. The CDR3 bases are TGTGCCAGCAGCTTCCCTGGACTAGTCGGCACAGATACGCAGTATTTT.

This chain links TRBV7-9 with TRBJ2-2, with 7 bases lining up with TRBD1. CDR1 SEHNR and CDR2 FQNEAQ come from the germline V gene (reference sequence). The CDR3 is 16 residues long. Unmatched junction bases numbered 5, after V lost 1 base and J lost 3 bases. The DNA for the CDR3 is TGTGCCAGCAGCTTAGTCTCAGGGGGTCACACCGGGGAGCTGTTTTTT. Protein: CASSLVSGGHTGELFF.

The chain employs TRBV7-2 and TRBJ2-1; D possibly corresponds to TRBD1 (6 bases). The CDR3 is made up of 15 amino acids. V dropped 5 bases and J dropped 2 bases, with 13 bases sitting between them. CDR1 and CDR2 from the germline V gene are SGHTA and FQGNSA. CDR3 sequence (DNA): TGTGCCAGCAGCCATGGGACACCAACCTACAATGAGCAGTTCTTC. Translated, it gives CASSHGTPTYNEQFF. The full variable domain, completed using reference TRBV7-2 and TRBJ2-1, is GAGVSQSPSNKVTEKGKDVELRCDPISGHTALYWYRQSLGQGLEFLIYFQGNSAPDKSGLPSDRFSAERTGGSVSTLTIQRTQQEDSAVYLCASSHGTPTYNEQFFGPGTRLTVL.

V usage is TRBV2 and J usage is TRBJ1-6; D gene unclear. The CDR3 has 15 amino acids. Germline V gene lookup returns CDR1 SNHLY and CDR2 FYNNEI. V gave up 7 bases and J gave up 3 bases, with 13 bases separating them. The CDR3: CASNGGMVYNSPLHF. The CDR3, as DNA: TGTGCCAGCAATGGAGGGATGGTCTATAATTCACCCCTCCACTTT.

The J gene is TRBJ1-4, the V gene TRBV5-5; 9 bases align to TRBD1. This CDR3 contains 14 residues. The V gene's germline CDR1 is SGHKS and CDR2 YYEKEE (reference sequence). The V gene end was trimmed by 3 bases and the J gene end by 6 bases; junction bases not matched to a gene: 3. Here the CDR3 DNA reads TGTGCCAGCAGCTATCGGACAGGGGATGAAAAACTGTTTTTT. This translates into CASSYRTGDEKLFF.

The chain combines TRBV3-1 (or the pseudogene TRBV3-2) with TRBJ1-2; TRBD1 might be the D (5 bases). With 1 base removed from V and 4 bases from J, the gap between germline ends came to 10 bases. Germline V gene sequence: CDR1 LGHDT, CDR2 YNNKEL (reference sequence). This CDR3 has 14 residues. CDR3 coding DNA: TGTGCCAGCAGCCAAGTGGGGGGGATCTATGGCTACACCTTC. Encoded protein: CASSQVGGIYGYTF.

The chain links TRBV19 to TRBJ2-6; no clear D gene. Germline-derived CDR1 and CDR2 are LNHDA and SQIVND (reference sequence). The CDR3 loop spans 15 amino acids. Trimming cost V 2 bases and J 4 bases, with 9 bases left between them. CDR3 bases: TGTGCCAGTAGTATAAGCCCTTCAGGGGCCAACGTCCTGACTTTC. It codes for CASSISPSGANVLTF.

This rearrangement joins TRBV19 to TRBJ1-4; 7 bases align to TRBD1. The CDR3 loop spans 15 amino acids. Trimming at V came to 5 bases and at J to 8 bases, leaving 11 bases not matched to a gene. Germline V lookup: CDR1 LNHDA, CDR2 SQIVND (reference sequence). The CDR3: CASSSMTGSREKLFF. In DNA form, the CDR3 reads TGTGCCAGTAGTTCGATGACAGGGTCAAGGGAAAAACTGTTTTTT.

The rearrangement uses TRBV28 and TRBJ1-1; D may be TRBD1 (6 bases). Germline assignment: CDR1 MDHEN and CDR2 SYDVKM. The germline V and J ends were trimmed by 1 base and 1 base, with 10 bases remaining between them. This CDR3 has 15 residues. The CDR3 protein is CASSLLQGGNTEAFF. CDR3 DNA: TGTGCCAGCAGTTTATTACAGGGCGGGAACACTGAAGCTTTCTTT.

The rearrangement joins TRBV3-1 (or the pseudogene TRBV3-2) to TRBJ2-5; TRBD2 matches 7 bases. CDR3 length equals 18 residues. Losses at the gene ends were 3 bases for V and 5 bases for J; bases not matched to a gene: 18. Germline V CDR1 and CDR2: LGHDT, YNNKEL (reference sequence). The CDR3 here is CASSHPLAGDLWGETQYF. The CDR3 DNA is TGTGCCAGCAGCCACCCGTTGGCGGGGGATCTTTGGGGGGAGACCCAGTACTTC.

This clone was counted only a few times. The chain uses TRBV21-1 and TRBJ2-1; TRBD1 is the table's D call, not checked against the DNA. TRBV21-1 is labeled a pseudogene. The CDR3 has 14 residues. The CDR3 is CASGRGQINNEQFF. CDR3 in DNA: TGTGCCAGCGGTCGGGGACAGATTAACAATGAGCAGTTCTTC.

This chain uses TRBV10-1 with TRBJ2-1; D possibly corresponds to TRBD2 (6 bases). The ends were cut back, 7 bases at V and 7 bases at J, with 23 bases in the middle. Germline V gene sequence: CDR1 WNHNN, CDR2 SYGVQD (reference sequence). The CDR3 runs to 16 residues. The CDR3 DNA reads as TGCGCCAGCAAGTACCTCGGGACTTCCCGGGGGAATGAGCAGTTCTTC. Translation: CASKYLGTSRGNEQFF.

The rearrangement joins TRBV7-9 to TRBJ2-1; 16 bases line up with TRBD2. The junction had 11 bases not matched to a gene; V was cut back by 5 bases and J by 7 bases. From germline, CDR1 is SEHNR and CDR2 FQNEAQ (reference sequence). The CDR3 runs to 18 residues. The CDR3 is CASSPRGLAGGPVNEQFF. The CDR3 nucleotides read TGTGCCAGCAGCCCCCGGGGACTAGCGGGAGGGCCCGTAAATGAGCAGTTCTTC.

This sequence joins TRBV19 and TRBJ1-2; perhaps TRBD1 as D (6 bases). This CDR3 is 13 amino acids long. V was trimmed by 4 bases and J by 2 bases, leaving 8 bases between them. Germline CDR1 is LNHDA and CDR2 is SQIVND (reference sequence). The chain's CDR3 is CASSRDKNYGYTF. CDR3 nucleotide sequence: TGTGCCAGTAGTAGGGACAAGAACTATGGCTACACCTTC.

CDR3 in amino acids: CASSLETSGSLNEQFF. The CDR3 DNA sequence: TGTGCCAGCAGCTTAGAAACTAGCGGGAGTCTAAATGAGCAGTTCTTC. The chain carries TRBV7-2 and TRBJ2-1, with 11 bases that match TRBD2. Trimming took 1 base from V and 7 from J; bases not matched to a gene: 6. This CDR3 spans 16 amino acids. Germline CDR1 SGHTA, CDR2 FQGNSA.

This chain uses TRBV24-1 with TRBJ2-1, with TRBD2 identical over 10 bases. Looked up from germline, CDR1 is KGHDR and CDR2 is SFDVKD. The CDR3 is 16 amino acids. V was pared by 4 bases and J by 7 bases, with 9 bases of the junction left unmatched. The CDR3 sequence is CATSDSLAGVGNEQFF. The CDR3 DNA is TGTGCCACCAGTGACTCTCTAGCGGGAGTTGGGAATGAGCAGTTCTTC.

The CDR3 reads CASSSHRGSNEQFF. Written as DNA, the CDR3 is TGTGCCAGCAGTTCCCACAGGGGAAGCAATGAGCAGTTCTTC. The V and J genes are TRBV27 and TRBJ2-1; 7 nucleotides line up with TRBD1. With 4 bases clipped from V and 6 bases from J, the junction kept 6 bases outside the gene matches. In germline, CDR1 is MNHEY, CDR2 SMNVEV (reference sequence). The CDR3 consists of 14 residues.

This clone was seen a few times. Written as DNA, the CDR3 is TGTGCCAGCAGTTACTCGGGACAGTACTACAATGAGCAGTTCTTC. It codes for CASSYSGQYYNEQFF. This chain joins TRBV6-2 or TRBV6-3 and TRBJ2-1; 7 positions agree with TRBD1. J was trimmed by 3 bases and V by 0 bases; bases with no gene match: 2. Germline V gene data show CDR1 as MNHEY and CDR2 as SVGEGT. The CDR3 length is 15 residues.

J is TRBJ1-2 and V is TRBV6-5; the D is unclear. This CDR3 is 13 amino acids long. The germline V gene has CDR1 MNHEY and CDR2 SVGAGI. The V end lost 7 bases, the J end lost 7 bases, and 16 bases lay between the germline ends. CDR3 DNA: TGTGCCAGCACCGCGACAATCGGTTCTGGCTACACCTTC. It translates to CASTATIGSGYTF.

The V and J genes are TRBV15 and TRBJ2-1; 13 bases are a match to TRBD2. Germline lookup yields CDR1 LNHNV and CDR2 YYDKDF (reference sequence). This CDR3 contains 16 residues. The trim removed 0 bases at V and 10 bases at J, leaving 6 bases unmatched. The CDR3: CATSRDRAGLAGEQFF. CDR3 coding DNA: TGTGCCACCAGCAGAGATCGAGCGGGACTAGCGGGGGAGCAGTTCTTC.

This clone has a handful of counts. The chain carries TRBV27 and TRBJ2-7; D is uncertain. The CDR3 extends over 15 amino acids. The germline V gene encodes CDR1 MNHEY and CDR2 SMNVEV (reference sequence). The ends were cut back, 2 bases at V and 1 base at J, with 12 bases in the middle. The chain's CDR3 is CASSLIWSPSYEQYF. The DNA for the CDR3 is TGTGCCAGCAGTTTAATATGGAGCCCTTCCTACGAGCAGTACTTC.

The chain joins TRBV14 to TRBJ2-4; perhaps TRBD2 as D (6 bases). The germline CDR1 and CDR2 sequences are SGHDN and FVKESK. The V gene lost 4 bases and the J gene lost 1 base, with 14 bases spanning the gap. There are 16 residues in the CDR3. CDR3 residues: CASSRGALGAKNIQYF. The CDR3 coding sequence is TGTGCCAGCAGCCGCGGGGCCCTGGGGGCCAAAAACATTCAGTACTTC.

This clone was observed once. The chain has TRBV6-5 and TRBJ1-3; 7 nucleotides line up with TRBD1. This CDR3 contains 14 residues. The V gene end was trimmed by 8 bases and the J gene end by 1 base; junction bases not matched to a gene: 5. Germline V gene lookup returns CDR1 MNHEY and CDR2 SVGAGI. The CDR3: CASRDRVSGNTIYF. In nucleotides, the CDR3 is TGTGCCAGCCGGGACAGAGTTTCTGGAAACACCATATATTTT.

The rearrangement links TRBV6-5 to TRBJ2-3; 9 bases match TRBD2. Germline CDR1 is MNHEY and CDR2 is SVGAGI. Trimming at V came to 6 bases and at J to 0 bases, leaving 1 base not matched to a gene. The CDR3 has 14 amino acids. The CDR3 DNA reads TGTGCCAGCAGAACTAGCGGGAGCACAGATACGCAGTATTTT. Protein sequence: CASRTSGSTDTQYF.

V is TRBV6-6 and J is TRBJ2-7, with 12 bases aligning to TRBD1. The junction had 17 bases not matched to a gene; V was cut back by 5 bases and J by 6 bases. This CDR3 contains 18 residues. Germline loops: CDR1 MNHNY, CDR2 SVGAGI (reference sequence). CDR3 nucleotide sequence: TGTGCCAGCAGTCCACTCGGGACAGGGGGCAATGCTCCTCCCGAGCAGTACTTC. Encoded protein: CASSPLGTGGNAPPEQYF.